This TCR beta chain was profiled in a study of cytomegalovirus exposure and HLA in healthy donors. Whole-study results and caveats: Listed as cytomegalovirus-associated were 150 or so TCR beta chains. As a later analysis showed, several of the most significant clusters appeared to be linked to common viral pathogens. Most TCR sequences were uncommon, yet certain public TCRs appeared in many donors. Evidence from a later analysis indicated that most CMV-associated TCR beta chains looked HLA-restricted.

The study ran its PCR with 60 Vbeta and 13 Jbeta primers. Sequenced by immunoSEQ multiplex PCR; TCRdb stores in-frame clones only, minus some. This sample carries some 200,000 clones, around 83% of them seen once, and the ten largest clones take roughly 1.6%. To note about this clone: Its matching antigen is unknown.

Germline V lookup: CDR1 MNHEY, CDR2 SVGAGI. The CDR3 consists of 15 residues. V gave up 0 bases and J gave up 2 bases; unmatched junction bases: 3. V usage is TRBV6-5 and J usage is TRBJ1-2; TRBD1 matches at 7 bases. Sequenced input: PBMCs. This sequence was found in a woman aged 18-30 years in good health and CMV-seronegative. In DNA, the CDR3 is TGTGCCAGCAGTTACTCGTACAGGGGAAACTATGGCTACACCTTC. Its translation: CASSYSYRGNYGYTF.